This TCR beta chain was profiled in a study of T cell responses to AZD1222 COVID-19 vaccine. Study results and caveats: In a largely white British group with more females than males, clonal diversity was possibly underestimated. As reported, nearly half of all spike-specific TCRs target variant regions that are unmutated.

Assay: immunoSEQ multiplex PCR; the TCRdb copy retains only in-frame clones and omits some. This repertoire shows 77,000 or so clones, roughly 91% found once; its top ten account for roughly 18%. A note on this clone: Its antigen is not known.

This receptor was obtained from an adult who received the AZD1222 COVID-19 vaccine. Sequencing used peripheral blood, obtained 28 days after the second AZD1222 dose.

CDR3 in amino acids: CAISDLGAGGSYEQYF. The CDR3 bases are TGTGCCATCAGTGACCTTGGAGCGGGGGGGTCCTACGAGCAGTACTTC. The chain joins TRBV10-3 to TRBJ2-7; 10 bases line up with TRBD2. Germline V lookup: CDR1 ENHRY, CDR2 SYGVKD. After removal of 3 bases from V and 1 base from J, the junction contained 6 bases not matched to a gene. CDR3 size: 16 residues.